The rows below give T cell receptor beta chains drawn from one sample of a study of blood T cell repertoires in COVID-19. The table came from immunoSEQ multiplex PCR; TCRdb's copy has only in-frame clones and leaves some out. The sample lists tens of thousands of clones, around three quarters occurring once. Source material: peripheral blood. The receptors were sampled from a human donor in a cohort sampled during active COVID-19. Each CDR3 is given with its conserved first and last residue. The order of the fields is clone size, V gene, J gene, D gene, CDR3 DNA, CDR3 protein. A D gene is named only where the DNA matches it firmly. The size of a clone is reported for some rows only, either as once, few or many, or as a class for expanded clones.

abundance: NA
v_gene: TRBV3-1/TRBV3-2
j_gene: TRBJ2-7
d_gene: TRBD2
CDR3nt: TGTGCCAGCAGCCAATCCCTAGCGGGAGCCCTCTACGAGCAGTACTTC
CDR3aa: CASSQSLAGALYEQYF

abundance: NA
v_gene: TRBV28
j_gene: TRBJ2-2
d_gene: NA
CDR3nt: TGTGCCAGCACGAGGGGGTGGAACACCGGGGAGCTGTTTTTT
CDR3aa: CASTRGWNTGELFF

abundance: once
v_gene: TRBV27
j_gene: TRBJ1-6
d_gene: TRBD1
CDR3nt: TGTGCCAGCAGTAACAGGGGTAATAATTCACCCCTCCACTTT
CDR3aa: CASSNRGNNSPLHF

abundance: NA
v_gene: TRBV29-1
j_gene: TRBJ2-7
d_gene: TRBD1
CDR3nt: TGCAGCGTTCGAACCGGGACAGGGTTAGGCTACGAGCAGTACTTC
CDR3aa: CSVRTGTGLGYEQYF

abundance: NA
v_gene: TRBV6-5
j_gene: TRBJ2-7
d_gene: TRBD1
CDR3nt: TGTGCCAGCAGGATCTCCGGGACAGTACCCTACGAGCAGTACTTC
CDR3aa: CASRISGTVPYEQYF

abundance: NA
v_gene: TRBV15
j_gene: TRBJ1-5
d_gene: TRBD1
CDR3nt: TGTGCCACCAGCATCCAGGGGGCAAGTCAGCCCCAGCATTTT
CDR3aa: CATSIQGASQPQHF

abundance: few
v_gene: TRBV28
j_gene: TRBJ2-3
d_gene: TRBD2
CDR3nt: TGTGCCAGCAGTTTTGTAGAAGCGGGAGATAGCACAGATACGCAGTATTTT
CDR3aa: CASSFVEAGDSTDTQYF

abundance: NA
v_gene: TRBV7-2
j_gene: TRBJ1-6
d_gene: NA
CDR3nt: TGTGCCAGCAGCCCCCGGACCGGGGGAAATTCACCCCTCCACTTT
CDR3aa: CASSPRTGGNSPLHF

abundance: NA
v_gene: TRBV2
j_gene: TRBJ1-6
d_gene: TRBD1
CDR3nt: TGTGCCAGCAGTACTGCCCAGGGGGCGTACGGCTCACCCCTCCACTTT
CDR3aa: CASSTAQGAYGSPLHF

abundance: NA
v_gene: TRBV9
j_gene: TRBJ2-1
d_gene: TRBD1
CDR3nt: TGTGCCAGCAGCGGACAGGGACGTCTGGATGAGCAGTTCTTC
CDR3aa: CASSGQGRLDEQFF

abundance: few
v_gene: TRBV15
j_gene: TRBJ2-1
d_gene: TRBD2
CDR3nt: TGTGCCACCAGCACGACTAGCGGGGGAGTGAATGAGCAGTTCTTC
CDR3aa: CATSTTSGGVNEQFF

abundance: NA
v_gene: TRBV6-1
j_gene: TRBJ2-7
d_gene: NA
CDR3nt: TGTGCCAGCAGTGATCCTAATAAAAAGGGGGAGCAGTACTTC
CDR3aa: CASSDPNKKGEQYF

abundance: NA
v_gene: TRBV6-2/TRBV6-3
j_gene: TRBJ1-5
d_gene: TRBD1
CDR3nt: TGTGCCAGCAGTTTTTCCCCAGGGGGCTACTACCCAGGCAAGCCCCAGCATTTT
CDR3aa: CASSFSPGGYYPGKPQHF

abundance: NA
v_gene: TRBV5-1
j_gene: TRBJ2-5
d_gene: TRBD1
CDR3nt: TGCGCCAGCAGCCCGACCGGGACAGGGACGGAGACCCAGTACTTC
CDR3aa: CASSPTGTGTETQYF

abundance: once
v_gene: TRBV7-9
j_gene: TRBJ2-7
d_gene: TRBD2
CDR3nt: TGTGCCAGCAGCCTAGCGGGAGGGGGTTACGAGCAGTACTTC
CDR3aa: CASSLAGGGYEQYF

abundance: NA
v_gene: TRBV28
j_gene: TRBJ1-6
d_gene: TRBD1
CDR3nt: TGTGCCAGCAGTGCTCGGACAGGGAATAATTCACCCCTCCACTTT
CDR3aa: CASSARTGNNSPLHF

abundance: few
v_gene: TRBV28
j_gene: TRBJ2-7
d_gene: NA
CDR3nt: TGTGCCAGCAGTTTTCGGGGTCCCCTCTCCTACGAGCAGTACTTC
CDR3aa: CASSFRGPLSYEQYF

abundance: NA
v_gene: TRBV7-3
j_gene: TRBJ2-5
d_gene: NA
CDR3nt: TGTGCCAGCAGCTTCGGGGGAACAGAGACCCAGTACTTC
CDR3aa: CASSFGGTETQYF

abundance: NA
v_gene: TRBV19
j_gene: TRBJ2-3
d_gene: TRBD2
CDR3nt: TGTGCCAGTAGTTGGGCTAGCGGAGGTACTAGCACAGATACGCAGTATTTT
CDR3aa: CASSWASGGTSTDTQYF

abundance: once
v_gene: TRBV2
j_gene: TRBJ1-4
d_gene: NA
CDR3nt: TGTGCCAGCAGCGTCCAGAGGATCGGAGAAAAACTGTTTTTT
CDR3aa: CASSVQRIGEKLFF

abundance: NA
v_gene: TRBV5-5
j_gene: TRBJ1-5
d_gene: TRBD1
CDR3nt: TGTGCCAGCAGCACGACAGGGGGCCGCAATCAGCCCCAGCATTTT
CDR3aa: CASSTTGGRNQPQHF

abundance: NA
v_gene: TRBV9
j_gene: TRBJ2-3
d_gene: TRBD2
CDR3nt: TGTGCCAGCAGCCCCCTACTAGCGGGGCTGGATACGCAGTATTTT
CDR3aa: CASSPLLAGLDTQYF

abundance: few
v_gene: TRBV6-2/TRBV6-3
j_gene: TRBJ2-7
d_gene: TRBD2
CDR3nt: TGTGCCAGCAGTAAAGGTCCGACTAGCGGGAGGGCCTGGCAGTACTTC
CDR3aa: CASSKGPTSGRAWQYF